The T cell receptor (beta chain) under discussion was sequenced for a study of shared clonotypes between healthy human individuals. On the study more broadly: Each donor contributed plates that comprised three CD4 naive, three CD4 memory, two CD8 naive and one CD8 memory. Study-level findings and limits: Researchers sampled blood only, noting tissue repertoires likely differ.

This clone showed up just once. Its matching antigen is unknown. Trimming shortened V by 3 bases and J by 0 bases, and 11 bases separated the two germline ends. Germline V gene data show CDR1 as SGDLS and CDR2 as YYNGEE. CDR3 length: 15 amino acids. As originally analysed: Because ImmunoSEQ provided only junction sequences with no quality scores, the filtering differed. Method: immunoSEQ multiplex PCR; TCRdb's copy keeps in-frame clones and lacks some. V and J calls and clone size are as listed in that table; D and trimming were resolved from the DNA. The table has around 2.3 million clones, approximately 94% seen once.

This sequence was found in a man between 18 and 35 years old in good health. This chain connects TRBV9 to TRBJ2-3; D is uncertain. The sequenced material came from naive CD4+ T cells sorted from blood. Subset reported: CD45RA+ positively selected. The CDR3 nucleotides are TGTGCCAGCAGCGAAACAGTCTCTAGCACAGATACGCAGTATTTT. It specifies CASSETVSSTDTQYF.